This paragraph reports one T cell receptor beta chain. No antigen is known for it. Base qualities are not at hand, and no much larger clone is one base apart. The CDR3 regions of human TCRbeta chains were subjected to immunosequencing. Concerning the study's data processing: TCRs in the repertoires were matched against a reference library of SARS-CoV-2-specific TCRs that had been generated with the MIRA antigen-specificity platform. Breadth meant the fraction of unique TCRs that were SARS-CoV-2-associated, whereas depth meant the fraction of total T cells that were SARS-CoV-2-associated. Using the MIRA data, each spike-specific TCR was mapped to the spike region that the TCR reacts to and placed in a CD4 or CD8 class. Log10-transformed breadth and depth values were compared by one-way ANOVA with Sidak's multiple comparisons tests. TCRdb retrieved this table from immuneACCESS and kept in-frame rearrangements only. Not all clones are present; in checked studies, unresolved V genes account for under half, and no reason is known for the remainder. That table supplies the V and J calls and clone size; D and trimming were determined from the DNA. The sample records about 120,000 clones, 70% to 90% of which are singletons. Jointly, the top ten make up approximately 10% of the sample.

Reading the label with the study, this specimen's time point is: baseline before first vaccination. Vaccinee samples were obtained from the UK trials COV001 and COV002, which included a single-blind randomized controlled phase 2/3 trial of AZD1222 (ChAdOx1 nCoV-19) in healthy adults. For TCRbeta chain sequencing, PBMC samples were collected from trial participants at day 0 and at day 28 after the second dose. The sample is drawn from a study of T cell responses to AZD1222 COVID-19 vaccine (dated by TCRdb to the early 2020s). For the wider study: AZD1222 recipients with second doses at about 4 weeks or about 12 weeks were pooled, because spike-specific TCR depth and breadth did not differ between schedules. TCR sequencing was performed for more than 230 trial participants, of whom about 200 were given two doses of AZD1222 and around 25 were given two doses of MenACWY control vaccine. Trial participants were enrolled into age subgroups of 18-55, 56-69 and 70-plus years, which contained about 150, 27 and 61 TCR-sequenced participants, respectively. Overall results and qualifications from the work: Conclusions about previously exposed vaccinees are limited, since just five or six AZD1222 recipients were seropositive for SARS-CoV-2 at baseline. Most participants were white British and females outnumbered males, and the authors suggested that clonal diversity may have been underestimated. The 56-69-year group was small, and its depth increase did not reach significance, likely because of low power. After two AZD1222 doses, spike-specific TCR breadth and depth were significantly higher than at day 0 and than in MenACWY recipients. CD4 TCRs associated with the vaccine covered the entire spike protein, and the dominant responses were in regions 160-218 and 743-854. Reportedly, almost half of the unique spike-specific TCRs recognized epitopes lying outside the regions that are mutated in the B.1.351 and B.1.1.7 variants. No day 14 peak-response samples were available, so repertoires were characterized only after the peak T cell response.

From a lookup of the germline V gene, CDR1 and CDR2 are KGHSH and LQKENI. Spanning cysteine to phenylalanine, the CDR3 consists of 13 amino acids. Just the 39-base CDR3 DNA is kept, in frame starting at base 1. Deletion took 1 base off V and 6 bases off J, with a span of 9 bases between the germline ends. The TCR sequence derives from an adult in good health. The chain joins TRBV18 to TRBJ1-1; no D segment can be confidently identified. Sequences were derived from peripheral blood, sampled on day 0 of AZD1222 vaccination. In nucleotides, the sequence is TGTGCCAGCTCACCACTCCCAGACGCTGAAGCTTTCTTT. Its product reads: CASSPLPDAEAFF. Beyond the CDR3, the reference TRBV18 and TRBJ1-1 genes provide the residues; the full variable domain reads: NAGVMQNPRHLVRRRGQEARLRCSPMKGHSHVYWYRQLPEEGLKFMVYLQKENIIDESGMPKERFSAEFPKEGPSILRIQQVVRGDSAAYFCASSPLPDAEAFFGQGTRLTVV.